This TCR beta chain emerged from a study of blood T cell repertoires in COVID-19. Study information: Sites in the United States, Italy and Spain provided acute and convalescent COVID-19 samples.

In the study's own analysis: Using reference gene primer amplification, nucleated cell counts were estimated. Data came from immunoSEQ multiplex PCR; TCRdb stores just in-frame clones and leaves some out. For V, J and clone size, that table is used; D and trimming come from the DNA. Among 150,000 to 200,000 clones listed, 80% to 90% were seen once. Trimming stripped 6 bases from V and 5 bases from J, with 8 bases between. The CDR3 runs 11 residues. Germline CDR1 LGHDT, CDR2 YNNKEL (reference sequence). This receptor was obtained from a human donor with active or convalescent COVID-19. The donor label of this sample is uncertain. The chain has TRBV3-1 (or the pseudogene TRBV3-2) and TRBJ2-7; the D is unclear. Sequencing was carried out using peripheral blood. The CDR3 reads CASRFRHEQYF. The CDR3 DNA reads TGTGCCAGCAGGTTCAGGCACGAGCAGTACTTC.